What follows are 9 T cell receptor beta chains derived from one specimen sequenced in a study of cytomegalovirus exposure and HLA in healthy donors. The PCR employed 60 Vbeta primers together with 13 Jbeta primers. Profiled with immunoSEQ multiplex PCR; TCRdb holds only in-frame clones, not every one. The repertoire holds around 300,000 clones, roughly 86% seen once, with 2% in the top ten. Sample: PBMCs. The source of these receptors is a woman in her thirties or forties in good health and CMV-seropositive.

The gene calls are TRBV14 and TRBJ1-1; D is perhaps TRBD1 (5 bases). CDR3 length: 13 amino acids. V shed 1 base and J shed 8 bases, with 11 bases lying between them. Per germline, CDR1 SGHDN and CDR2 FVKESK. The CDR3 here is CASSQGLQGEAFF. The CDR3 DNA follows: TGTGCCAGCAGCCAAGGGCTGCAGGGAGAAGCTTTCTTT.

This chain joins TRBV5-1 and TRBJ2-2; perhaps TRBD1 as D (6 bases). This CDR3 spans 16 amino acids. V shed 1 base and J shed 1 base, with 11 bases lying between them. Per germline, CDR1 SGHRS and CDR2 YFSETQ. The CDR3 region has the DNA TGCGCCAGCAGCTTGCAGGGGAGTTGGAACACCGGGGAGCTGTTTTTT. Its protein is CASSLQGSWNTGELFF.

This clone was detected only once. The V gene is TRBV10-3, the J gene TRBJ2-1; D remains unclear. There are 15 residues in the CDR3. The germline V and J ends were trimmed by 6 bases and 7 bases, with 19 bases remaining between them. CDR1 ENHRY and CDR2 SYGVKD come from the germline V gene. This chain's CDR3 is CAISVDSSPGNEQFF. For the CDR3, the DNA is TGTGCCATCAGCGTCGACTCCTCCCCCGGGAATGAGCAGTTCTTC.

The chain employs TRBV7-2 and TRBJ1-2; TRBD1 matches 7 bases. V lost 1 base, J lost 7 bases, and 6 bases stayed unmatched. The CDR3 totals 14 residues. Germline V lookup: CDR1 SGHTA, CDR2 FQGNSA. The CDR3 protein is CASSLGQGVSGYTF. The DNA for the CDR3 is TGTGCCAGCAGCTTAGGACAGGGAGTCTCTGGCTACACCTTC.

The chain uses TRBV7-8 and TRBJ2-4; D may be TRBD2 (5 bases). Germline V lookup: CDR1 SGHVS, CDR2 FQNEAQ. Deletions cut 2 bases from V and 0 bases from J, with 14 bases between. The CDR3 has 17 residues. CDR3 loop: CASSLRSGGLAKNIQYF. In nucleotides, the CDR3 is TGTGCCAGCAGCTTAAGATCCGGAGGACTAGCCAAAAACATTCAGTACTTC.

The genes are TRBV27 and TRBJ1-1; no definite D call. Germline assignment: CDR1 MNHEY and CDR2 SMNVEV (reference sequence). With 0 bases removed from V and 5 bases from J, the gap between germline ends came to 7 bases. The CDR3 length is 13 residues. In nucleotides, the CDR3 is TGTGCCAGCAGTTTATCGATGAGGACTGAAGCTTTCTTT. This translates into CASSLSMRTEAFF.

This rearrangement joins TRBV19 to TRBJ2-7; 7 positions match TRBD1. CDR3 length equals 14 residues. Germline CDR1 LNHDA, CDR2 SQIVND (reference sequence). The trim removed 4 bases at V and 7 bases at J, leaving 10 bases unmatched. CDR3 amino acids: CASSTRDSTREQYF. CDR3 DNA sequence: TGTGCCAGTAGTACAAGGGACAGTACTAGAGAGCAGTACTTC.

The chain combines TRBV29-1 with TRBJ2-2, with 7 bases lining up with TRBD2. Germline V gives CDR1 SQVTM, CDR2 ANQGSEA. J gave up 3 bases and V 1 base, and 5 bases lay outside the gene matches. This CDR3 is built from 15 residues. The CDR3 reads CSVEGLAADTGELFF. CDR3 sequence (DNA): TGCAGCGTTGAAGGGCTAGCGGCAGACACCGGGGAGCTGTTTTTT.

Remarks on this clone: The germline gene is not matched at one end of the junction; a read error may be the cause. The chain is built from TRBV6-1 and TRBJ2-4; TRBD2 agrees at 12 bases. Germline V gene data show CDR1 as MNHNS and CDR2 as SASEGT. This CDR3 is built from 18 residues. The CDR3 is CASSGASGRAWAKNSQYF. The CDR3 nucleotides read TGTGCCAGCAGTGGTGCTAGCGGGAGGGCCTGGGCCAAAAACAGTCAGTACTTC.